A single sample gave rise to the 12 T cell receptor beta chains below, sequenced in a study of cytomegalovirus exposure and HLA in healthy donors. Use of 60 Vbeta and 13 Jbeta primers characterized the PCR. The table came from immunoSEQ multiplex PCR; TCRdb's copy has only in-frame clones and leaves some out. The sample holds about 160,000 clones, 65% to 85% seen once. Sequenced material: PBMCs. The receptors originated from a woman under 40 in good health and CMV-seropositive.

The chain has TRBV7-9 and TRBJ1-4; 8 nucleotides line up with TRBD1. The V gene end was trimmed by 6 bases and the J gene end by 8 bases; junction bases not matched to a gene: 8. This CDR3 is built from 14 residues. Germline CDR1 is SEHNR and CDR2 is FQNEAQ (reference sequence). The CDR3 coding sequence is TGTGCCAGCAGATCCGGACAGGGAGGGGAAAAACTGTTTTTT. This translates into CASRSGQGGEKLFF.

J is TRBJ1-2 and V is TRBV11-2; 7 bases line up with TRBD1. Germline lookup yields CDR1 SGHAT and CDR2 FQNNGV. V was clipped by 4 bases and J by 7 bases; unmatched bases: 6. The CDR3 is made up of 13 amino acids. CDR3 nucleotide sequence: TGTGCCAGCAGCTCACAGGGGACGGGTGGCTACACCTTC. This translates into CASSSQGTGGYTF.

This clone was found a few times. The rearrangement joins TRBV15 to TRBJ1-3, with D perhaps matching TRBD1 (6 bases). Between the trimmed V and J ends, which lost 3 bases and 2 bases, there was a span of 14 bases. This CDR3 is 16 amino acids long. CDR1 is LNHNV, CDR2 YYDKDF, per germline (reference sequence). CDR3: CATSSGGEGAGNTIYF. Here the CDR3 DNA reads TGTGCCACCAGCAGCGGAGGGGAGGGGGCTGGAAACACCATATATTTT.

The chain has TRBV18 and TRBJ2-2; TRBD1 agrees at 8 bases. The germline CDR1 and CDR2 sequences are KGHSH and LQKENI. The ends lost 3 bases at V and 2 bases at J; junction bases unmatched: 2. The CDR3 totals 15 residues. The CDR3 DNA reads TGTGCCAGCTCACCGACAGGGGCTAACACCGGGGAGCTGTTTTTT. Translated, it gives CASSPTGANTGELFF.

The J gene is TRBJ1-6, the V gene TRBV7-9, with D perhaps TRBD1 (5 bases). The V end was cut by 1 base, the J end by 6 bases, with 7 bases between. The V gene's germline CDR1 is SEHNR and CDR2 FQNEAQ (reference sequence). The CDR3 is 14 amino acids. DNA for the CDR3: TGTGCCAGCAGCTTAGGACAGCTTAATTCACCCCTCCACTTT. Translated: CASSLGQLNSPLHF.

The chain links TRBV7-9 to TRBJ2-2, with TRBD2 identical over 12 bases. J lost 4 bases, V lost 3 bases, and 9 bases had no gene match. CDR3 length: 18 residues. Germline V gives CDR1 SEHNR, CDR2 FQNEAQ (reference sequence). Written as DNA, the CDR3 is TGTGCCAGCAGCTTCCCTAGCGGGGGGGCAGCTAGCACCGGGGAGCTGTTTTTT. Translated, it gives CASSFPSGGAASTGELFF.

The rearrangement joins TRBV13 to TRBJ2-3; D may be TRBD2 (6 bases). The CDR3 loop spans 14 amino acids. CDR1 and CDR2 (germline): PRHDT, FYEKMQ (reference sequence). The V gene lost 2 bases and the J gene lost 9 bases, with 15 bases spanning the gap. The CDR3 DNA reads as TGTGCCAGCAGCTTAACTAGCTTAACGATAACGCAGTATTTT. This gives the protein CASSLTSLTITQYF.

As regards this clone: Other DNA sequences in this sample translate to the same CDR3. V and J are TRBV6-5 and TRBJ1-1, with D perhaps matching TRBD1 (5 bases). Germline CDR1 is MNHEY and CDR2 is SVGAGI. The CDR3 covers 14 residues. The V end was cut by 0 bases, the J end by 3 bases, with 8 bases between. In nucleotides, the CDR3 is TGTGCCAGCAGTTACTCTGGGGGGGACACTGAAGCTTTCTTT. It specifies CASSYSGGDTEAFF.

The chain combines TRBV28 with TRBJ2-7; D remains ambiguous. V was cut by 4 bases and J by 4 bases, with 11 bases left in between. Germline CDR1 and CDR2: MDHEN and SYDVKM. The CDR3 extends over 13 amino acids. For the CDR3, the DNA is TGTGCCAGCAGTTCCCCGACTTCTTACGAGCAGTACTTC. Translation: CASSSPTSYEQYF.

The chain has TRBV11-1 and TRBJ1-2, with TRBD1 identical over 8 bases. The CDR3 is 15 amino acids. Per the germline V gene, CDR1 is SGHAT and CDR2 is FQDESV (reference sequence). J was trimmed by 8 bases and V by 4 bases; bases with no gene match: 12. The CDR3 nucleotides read TGTGCCAGCAGCTCCTACGGGACAGGAGGTCTAGGCTACACCTTC. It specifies CASSSYGTGGLGYTF.

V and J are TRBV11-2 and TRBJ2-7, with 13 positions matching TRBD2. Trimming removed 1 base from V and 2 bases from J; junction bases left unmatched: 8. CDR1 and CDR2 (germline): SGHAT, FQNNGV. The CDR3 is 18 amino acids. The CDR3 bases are TGTGCCAGCAGCTTAGGGGGGGGACTAGCGGGGTTACCCTACGAGCAGTACTTC. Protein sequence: CASSLGGGLAGLPYEQYF.

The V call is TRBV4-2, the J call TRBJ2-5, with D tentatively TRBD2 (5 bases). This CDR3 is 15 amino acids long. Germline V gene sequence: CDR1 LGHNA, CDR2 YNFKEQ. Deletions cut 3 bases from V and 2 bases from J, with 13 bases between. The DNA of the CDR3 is TGTGCCAGCAGCCACTACGGGGTTATTCAAGAGACCCAGTACTTC. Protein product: CASSHYGVIQETQYF.